The sample holds one count of the clone carrying this TCR beta chain. The antigen is not known. Treatment here: approximately nine-day PBMC culture with coronavirus spike peptide pools or control peptides (ViraFEST assay). Half-medium replacement with fresh IL-2 medium took place on days 3 and 7. This entry belongs to a study of vaccination and CD4 T cells after COVID-19. Germline V gene data show CDR1 as LGHNA and CDR2 as YSLEER. This CDR3 has 13 amino acids. V dropped 0 bases and J dropped 10 bases, with 11 bases sitting between them. An Oncomine TCR Beta short-read assay was used to sequence the DNA from cultured CD4+ T cells. MiXCR, run by TCRdb on the PCR reads, gives a single entry per CDR3 protein. The data contain more than 13,000 distinct CDR3 sequences, around a third of them seen just once; the ten biggest clones take up about 17%.

Sequenced input: cultured CD4+ T cells from blood. This receptor was identified in a human donor with COVID-19. This chain links TRBV4-3 with TRBJ2-3, with D maybe TRBD2 (6 bases). The CDR3 protein is CASSQEGGASQYF. The CDR3 bases are TGCGCCAGCAGCCAAGAGGGCGGGGCCTCGCAGTATTTT.